The present T cell receptor (beta chain) was sequenced within a study of CD8 T cells in ankylosing spondylitis (dated by TCRdb to the late 2010s). As for the study more broadly: T cell receptor beta repertoires were profiled in healthy donors and ankylosing spondylitis patients so that disease-linked TCR variants could be found. The whole study cohort included 85 to 120 healthy donors and 25 ankylosing spondylitis patients. Peripheral blood samples were taken, and synovial fluid was additionally collected from ankylosing spondylitis patients.

TCRdb records Illumina HiSeq 2500 as the sequencer. Quantitative 5'-RACE with molecular barcodes was the method used to prepare the TCR beta libraries. Processing in the source paper ran as follows. A new computational method based on a probabilistic model of VDJ rearrangement was used to identify disease-linked TCR variants. Clones were called with MiXCR by TCRdb after fastp trimmed the public reads at Q25, and only in-frame beta chains were retained. Each CDR3 protein appears once, grouped with its most common genes and DNA. The V and J calls and clone size are TCRdb's, not the authors'. The sample table contains around 250,000 distinct CDR3 sequences; only one count was recorded for around 10% of them. 6.8% of the sample lies in the top ten. Here is what the overall study found, with its caveats: Some motif variants were previously reported in synovial fluid and blood of reactive arthritis patients, suggesting common disease-initiation mechanisms. Significant enrichment of the disease-linked clones was reported in matched synovial fluid samples from ankylosing spondylitis patients. In peripheral blood, the disease-linked clones were found at relatively low frequencies and had a CD8+ phenotype. Blood from ankylosing spondylitis patients appeared to be characterized by a TCR beta motif composed of about eight highly homologous amino acid variants.

Taken from the germline V gene (reference sequence), the CDR1 and CDR2 loops are SEHNR and FQNEAQ. Trimming costs V 7 bases and J 5 bases, and their ends lie 5 bases apart. Including the terminal cysteine and phenylalanine, the CDR3 comprises 11 residues. Of the read, only the CDR3 DNA is kept; its 33 bases are in frame from base 1. This clonotype occurred a few times. The antigen it recognizes is unknown. No much larger clonotype is one base removed from it; base qualities were not supplied. This TCR was recovered from a male donor with ankylosing spondylitis or in good health (not recorded which). Sequencing was carried out using blood, either unsorted or a sorted T cell fraction (not recorded which). The V and J segments used are TRBV7-9 and TRBJ2-2; the D gene cannot be named for sure. The sequence in DNA is TGTGCCAGCAAGGCGACCGGGGAGCTGTTTTTT. This translates into CASKATGELFF. Here the CDR3 is joined to the reference TRBV7-9 and TRBJ2-2 genes, and the full variable domain is: DTGVSQNPRHKITKRGQNVTFRCDPISEHNRLYWYRQTLGQGPEFLTYFQNEAQLEKSRLLSDRFSAERPKGSFSTLEIQRTEQGDSAMYLCASKATGELFFGEGSRLTVL.